This T cell receptor beta chain was obtained from a study of blood T cells in healthy people across ages. Broader study findings: The recorded TCR beta diversity per million T cells decreased in a roughly linear manner with age. Calculation of diversity from one million T cells yielded estimates considered to be underestimates.

Using a J-beta primer mix together with a sample-barcoded 5' primer, a second PCR was run for roughly 7 to 12 cycles. Each TCR beta cDNA got a 12-nucleotide random molecular identifier. TCRdb called the 5' RACE reads again in MiXCR, with one record for every CDR3 protein. Here the sample spans 1.5 million to 2 million distinct CDR3 sequences, approximately 30% being singletons. The germline gives CDR1 ENHRY, CDR2 SYGVKD. The germline V and J ends were trimmed by 8 bases and 1 base, with 9 bases remaining between them. CDR3 length: 13 amino acids. This clonotype was seen more than once but under ten times. What it recognizes is unknown.

The gene calls are TRBV10-3 and TRBJ1-5; maybe TRBD1 (5 bases). Sequencing was carried out using blood. This clonotype was sampled from a woman aged 25-40 years in good health. CDR3 sequence: CAIRGGSNQPQHF. CDR3 in DNA: TGTGCCATCCGCGGGGGAAGCAATCAGCCCCAGCATTTT.